This T cell receptor beta chain was retrieved from a study of blood T cell repertoires in COVID-19. Study details: PBMCs, B-cell-depleted T cells, or T cells provided the cDNA or gDNA that made up the material.

Seattle-derived patients entered the study during active infection and were followed longitudinally. Generated by immunoSEQ multiplex PCR, the TCRdb table keeps only in-frame clones and is missing some. The profile shows approximately 60,000 clones, roughly three quarters of them singletons. The CDR3 spans 16 residues. V shed 9 bases, J shed 5 bases, and the junction held 11 bases outside the gene matches. Germline V gene sequence: CDR1 KGHDR, CDR2 SFDVKD. V usage is TRBV24-1 and J usage is TRBJ2-2; 10 bases fit TRBD1. The specimen was peripheral blood. The receptor's source is a man in his 60s with COVID-19, enrolled during active disease. CDR3 sequence (DNA): TGTGCCACCGGTGCAGGGGACAGGGGATATACCGGGGAGCTGTTTTTT. It codes for CATGAGDRGYTGELFF.